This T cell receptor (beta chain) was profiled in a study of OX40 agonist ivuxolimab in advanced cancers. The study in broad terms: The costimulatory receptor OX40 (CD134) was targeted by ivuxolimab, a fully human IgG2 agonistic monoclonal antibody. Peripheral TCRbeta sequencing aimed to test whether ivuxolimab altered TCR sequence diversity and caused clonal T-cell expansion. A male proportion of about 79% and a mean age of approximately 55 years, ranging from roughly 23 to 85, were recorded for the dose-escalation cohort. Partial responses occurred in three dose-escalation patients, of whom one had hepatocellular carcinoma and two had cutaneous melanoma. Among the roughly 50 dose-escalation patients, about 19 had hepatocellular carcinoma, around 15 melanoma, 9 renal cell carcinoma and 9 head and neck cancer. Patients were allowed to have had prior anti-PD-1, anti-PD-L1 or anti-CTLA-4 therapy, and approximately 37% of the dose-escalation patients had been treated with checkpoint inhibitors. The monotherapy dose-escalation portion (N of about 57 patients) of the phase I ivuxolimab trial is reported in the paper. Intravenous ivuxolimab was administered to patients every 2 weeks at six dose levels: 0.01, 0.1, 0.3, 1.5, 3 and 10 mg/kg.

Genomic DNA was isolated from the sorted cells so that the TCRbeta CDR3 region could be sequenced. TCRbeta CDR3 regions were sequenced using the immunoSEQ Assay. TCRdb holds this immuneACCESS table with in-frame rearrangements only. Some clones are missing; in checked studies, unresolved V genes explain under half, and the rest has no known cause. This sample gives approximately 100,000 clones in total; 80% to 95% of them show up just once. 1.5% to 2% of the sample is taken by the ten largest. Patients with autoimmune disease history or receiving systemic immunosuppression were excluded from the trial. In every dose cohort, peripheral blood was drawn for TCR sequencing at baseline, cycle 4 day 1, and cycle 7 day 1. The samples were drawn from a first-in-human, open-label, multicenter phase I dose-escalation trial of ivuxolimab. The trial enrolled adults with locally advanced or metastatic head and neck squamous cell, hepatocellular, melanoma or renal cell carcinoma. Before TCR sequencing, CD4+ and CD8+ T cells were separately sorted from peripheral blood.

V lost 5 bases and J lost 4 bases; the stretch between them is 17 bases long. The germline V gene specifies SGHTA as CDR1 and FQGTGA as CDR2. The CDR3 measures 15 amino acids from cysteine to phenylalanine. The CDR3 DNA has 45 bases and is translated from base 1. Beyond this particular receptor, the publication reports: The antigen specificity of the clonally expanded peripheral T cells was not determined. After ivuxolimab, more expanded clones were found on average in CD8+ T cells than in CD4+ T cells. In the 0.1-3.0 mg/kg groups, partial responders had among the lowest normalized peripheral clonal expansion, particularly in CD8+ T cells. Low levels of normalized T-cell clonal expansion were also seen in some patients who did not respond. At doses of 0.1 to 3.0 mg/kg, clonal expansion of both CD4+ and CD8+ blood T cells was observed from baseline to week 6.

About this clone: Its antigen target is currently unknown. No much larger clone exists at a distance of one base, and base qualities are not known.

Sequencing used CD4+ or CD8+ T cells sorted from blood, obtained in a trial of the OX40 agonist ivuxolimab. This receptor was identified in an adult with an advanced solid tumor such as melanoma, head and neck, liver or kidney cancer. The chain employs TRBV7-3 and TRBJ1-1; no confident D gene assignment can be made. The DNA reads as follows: TGTGCCAGCAGCCAACTCCAAGGGAGGTCCACTGAAGCTTTCTTT. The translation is CASSQLQGRSTEAFF.